The TCR beta chain under discussion was sequenced for a study of monozygotic twins with cystic fibrosis. General study points: In 13 of 16 pairs, V gene usage was closest to the co-twin's. Low clonality (median roughly 0.0095) suggested a mostly naive repertoire. Nucleotide-identical clonotype sharing was significantly higher within monozygotic CF twin pairs than between unrelated CF individuals.

Produced via immunoSEQ multiplex PCR; TCRdb's table is partial and in-frame only. This table holds about 9,600 clones, about nine tenths found once. Details on this clone: Its antigen is unidentified.

Trimming left V 1 base short and J 2 bases short, with 12 bases between. The germline gives CDR1 SGHAT, CDR2 FQNNGV. This CDR3 comprises 16 residues. This TCR came from a boy aged 2 to 9 with cystic fibrosis. The specimen was blood. This chain links TRBV11-2 with TRBJ1-3; a possible D gene is TRBD1 (6 bases). The CDR3 here is CASSLGYRVAGNTIYF. CDR3 coding DNA: TGTGCCAGCAGCTTAGGGTACAGGGTGGCTGGAAACACCATATATTTT. The whole variable domain, filled in from reference TRBV11-2 and TRBJ1-3, reads EAGVAQSPRYKIIEKRQSVAFWCNPISGHATLYWYQQILGQGPKLLIQFQNNGVVDDSQLPKDRFSAERLKGVDSTLKIQPAKLEDSAVYLCASSLGYRVAGNTIYFGEGSWLTVV.